These 6 T cell receptor beta chains were all obtained from the same sample, sequenced in a study of blood T cell repertoires in COVID-19. Assay: immunoSEQ multiplex PCR; the TCRdb copy retains only in-frame clones and omits some. Among about 220,000 clones listed, around 83% were seen once. The sample was peripheral blood. The receptors originated from a man in his forties who had recovered from COVID-19.

The chain couples TRBV10-3 to TRBJ1-2; tentatively, D is TRBD1 (6 bases). V was pared by 0 bases and J by 4 bases, with 9 bases between. CDR3 length equals 14 residues. Looked up from germline, CDR1 is ENHRY and CDR2 is SYGVKD. CDR3 amino acids: CAISESQGIYGYTF. The CDR3 nucleotides read TGTGCCATCAGTGAGTCCCAGGGGATCTATGGCTACACCTTC.

This clone appeared once. The chain is built from TRBV10-2 and TRBJ2-5; tentative D call: TRBD1 (6 bases). CDR3 length: 14 residues. Germline-derived CDR1 and CDR2 are WSHSY and SAAADI. V lost 2 bases and J 4 bases, leaving 11 bases between the germline ends. DNA for the CDR3: TGCGCCAGCAGTGAGGGCAGGGGATTAGAGACCCAGTACTTC. Its protein product is CASSEGRGLETQYF.

The rearrangement uses TRBV9 and TRBJ2-7, with unresolved D. V was pared by 0 bases and J by 6 bases, with 10 bases between. The CDR3 is made up of 13 amino acids. Per the germline V gene, CDR1 is SGDLS and CDR2 is YYNGEE. CDR3 protein: CASSVGQVGEQYF. The CDR3 DNA sequence: TGTGCCAGCAGCGTAGGTCAGGTAGGCGAGCAGTACTTC.

The rearrangement joins TRBV30 to TRBJ1-1; the match to TRBD1 covers 10 bases. Per germline, CDR1 GTSNPN and CDR2 SVGIG (reference sequence). This CDR3 has 14 residues. Trimming took 3 bases from V and 5 from J; bases not matched to a gene: 6. The CDR3 is CAWSGGQGETEAFF. The CDR3 DNA reads TGTGCCTGGAGCGGAGGACAGGGGGAAACTGAAGCTTTCTTT. The variable domain in full, completed from reference TRBV30 and TRBJ1-1, reads SQTIHQWPATLVQPVGSPLSLECTVEGTSNPNLYWYRQAAGRGLQLLFYSVGIGQISSEVPQNLSASRPQDRQFILSSKKLLLSDSGFYLCAWSGGQGETEAFFGQGTRLTVV.

The chain is built from TRBV4-1 and TRBJ1-1, with D unclear. Germline V gene lookup returns CDR1 MGHRA and CDR2 YSYEKL. Trimming took 4 bases from V and 5 from J, leaving 11 bases between them. The CDR3 spans 13 residues. The CDR3 reads CASSPSRSTEAFF. The CDR3 DNA reads as TGCGCCAGCAGCCCTAGTAGATCGACTGAAGCTTTCTTT.

The genes are TRBV5-1 and TRBJ1-1; tentative D call: TRBD1 (5 bases). CDR3 length equals 15 residues. The V gene's germline CDR1 is SGHRS and CDR2 YFSETQ. Trimming pared 1 base from V and 3 bases from J, leaving 13 bases between. The CDR3 protein is CASSLIVSGDTEAFF. CDR3 sequence (DNA): TGCGCCAGCAGCTTGATTGTTTCGGGGGACACTGAAGCTTTCTTT.